Listed below are T cell receptor beta chains from one sample, sequenced in a study of T cell clonotyping in hematopoietic cell transplantation. Libraries were prepared by immunoSEQ multiplex PCR; TCRdb keeps only in-frame clonotypes and omits some of them. The profile shows roughly 13,000 clones, 80% to 95% of them singletons. Material: peripheral blood mononuclear cells. The source is a young man in good health. Some clones in this sample may be carry-over from other donors' samples. CDR3s include the opening cysteine and the closing phenylalanine or tryptophan. Fields, in order: V gene, D gene, J gene, clone size, CDR3 protein, CDR3 DNA. D genes are given only for firm matches. Only part of the rows carry a size: once, few, many, or a class if the clone is expanded.

v_call: TRBV30
d_call: NA
j_call: TRBJ1-4
clone_size: NA
cdr3_aa: CAWSSQGVGNEKLFF
cdr3_nt: TGTGCCTGGAGTTCCCAGGGTGTCGGTAATGAAAAACTGTTTTTT

v_call: TRBV6-4
d_call: TRBD1
j_call: TRBJ1-1
clone_size: NA
cdr3_aa: CASSDSGQMNTEAFF
cdr3_nt: TGTGCCAGCAGTGACTCGGGACAGATGAACACTGAAGCTTTCTTT

v_call: TRBV2
d_call: TRBD1
j_call: TRBJ1-2
clone_size: NA
cdr3_aa: CASSDQGARYGYTF
cdr3_nt: TGTGCCAGCAGTGACCAGGGGGCGCGCTATGGCTACACCTTC

v_call: TRBV30
d_call: TRBD1
j_call: TRBJ1-1
clone_size: NA
cdr3_aa: CAWKTGGVTEAFF
cdr3_nt: TGTGCCTGGAAGACAGGGGGGGTCACTGAAGCTTTCTTT

v_call: TRBV2
d_call: NA
j_call: TRBJ2-1
clone_size: NA
cdr3_aa: CASSVRGMFVDGEQFF
cdr3_nt: TGTGCCAGCAGTGTACGGGGAATGTTCGTGGACGGTGAGCAGTTCTTC

v_call: TRBV6-5
d_call: TRBD1
j_call: TRBJ2-7
clone_size: NA
cdr3_aa: CASSYSGQGSYEQYF
cdr3_nt: TGTGCCAGCAGTTACTCAGGACAGGGGAGCTACGAGCAGTACTTC

v_call: TRBV5-1
d_call: NA
j_call: TRBJ1-1
clone_size: NA
cdr3_aa: CASSPTRGPGTEAFF
cdr3_nt: TGCGCCAGCAGCCCAACCCGGGGGCCAGGGACTGAAGCTTTCTTT

v_call: TRBV7-2
d_call: NA
j_call: TRBJ1-5
clone_size: NA
cdr3_aa: CASSDRGRNQPQHF
cdr3_nt: TGTGCCAGCAGCGATAGGGGCCGCAATCAGCCCCAGCATTTT

v_call: TRBV7-9
d_call: NA
j_call: TRBJ1-2
clone_size: NA
cdr3_aa: CASSLGRGRDYGYTF
cdr3_nt: TGTGCCAGCAGCTTAGGTCGGGGCCGTGACTATGGCTACACCTTC

v_call: TRBV6-1
d_call: NA
j_call: TRBJ2-7
clone_size: NA
cdr3_aa: CASSSFVGPSYEQYF
cdr3_nt: TGTGCCAGCAGCTCGTTTGTGGGTCCCTCCTACGAGCAGTACTTC

v_call: TRBV4-1
d_call: TRBD2
j_call: TRBJ2-1
clone_size: once
cdr3_aa: CASSEGLAGENEQFF
cdr3_nt: TGCGCCAGCAGCGAGGGACTAGCGGGAGAAAATGAGCAGTTCTTC

v_call: TRBV5-5
d_call: NA
j_call: TRBJ1-4
clone_size: NA
cdr3_aa: CASSQGRADEKLFF
cdr3_nt: TGTGCCAGCAGTCAGGGGAGGGCAGACGAAAAACTGTTTTTT

v_call: TRBV29-1
d_call: TRBD1
j_call: TRBJ1-2
clone_size: few
cdr3_aa: CSVFTSQGAYGYTF
cdr3_nt: TGCAGCGTCTTCACCTCCCAGGGGGCTTATGGCTACACCTTC

v_call: TRBV19
d_call: NA
j_call: TRBJ1-6
clone_size: NA
cdr3_aa: CASTTRAGLYNSPLHF
cdr3_nt: TGTGCCAGTACCACAAGAGCAGGGCTCTATAATTCACCCCTCCACTTT

v_call: TRBV29-1
d_call: TRBD1
j_call: TRBJ1-1
clone_size: NA
cdr3_aa: CSAWTGRDNTEAFF
cdr3_nt: TGCAGCGCCTGGACAGGGCGGGACAACACTGAAGCTTTCTTT

v_call: TRBV5-1
d_call: NA
j_call: TRBJ1-4
clone_size: NA
cdr3_aa: CASSEQLGGNEKLFF
cdr3_nt: TGCGCCAGCAGCGAACAGCTTGGTGGTAATGAAAAACTGTTTTTT

v_call: TRBV19
d_call: TRBD1
j_call: TRBJ1-2
clone_size: NA
cdr3_aa: CASIRDRGLSGGYTF
cdr3_nt: TGTGCCAGTATAAGGGACAGGGGGCTCAGTGGCGGCTACACCTTC

v_call: TRBV5-1
d_call: TRBD2
j_call: TRBJ2-2
clone_size: NA
cdr3_aa: CASSLAGRELSGELFF
cdr3_nt: TGCGCCAGCAGCTTGGCCGGGCGGGAGCTCTCCGGGGAGCTGTTTTTT

v_call: TRBV2
d_call: NA
j_call: TRBJ2-5
clone_size: NA
cdr3_aa: CANGAQETQYF
cdr3_nt: TGTGCCAACGGCGCCCAGGAGACCCAGTACTTC

v_call: TRBV5-1
d_call: NA
j_call: TRBJ2-5
clone_size: NA
cdr3_aa: CASSADTQETQYF
cdr3_nt: TGCGCCAGCAGCGCCGACACCCAAGAGACCCAGTACTTC

v_call: TRBV5-1
d_call: TRBD1
j_call: TRBJ1-2
clone_size: NA
cdr3_aa: CASSLEGTGQGRGYTF
cdr3_nt: TGCGCCAGCAGCTTAGAAGGCACGGGACAGGGGCGAGGCTACACCTTC

v_call: TRBV7-8
d_call: NA
j_call: TRBJ2-5
clone_size: NA
cdr3_aa: CASSFPAIQGNKETQYF
cdr3_nt: TGTGCCAGCAGCTTCCCGGCAATACAGGGAAACAAAGAGACCCAGTACTTC

v_call: TRBV9
d_call: NA
j_call: TRBJ2-5
clone_size: NA
cdr3_aa: CASSVGIQETQYF
cdr3_nt: TGTGCCAGCAGCGTAGGGATACAAGAGACCCAGTACTTC

v_call: TRBV5-8
d_call: NA
j_call: TRBJ2-7
clone_size: few
cdr3_aa: CASSSVVYEQYF
cdr3_nt: TGTGCCAGCAGCTCGGTCGTCTACGAGCAGTACTTC

v_call: TRBV2
d_call: TRBD1
j_call: TRBJ2-1
clone_size: NA
cdr3_aa: CASSVGGPYNEQFF
cdr3_nt: TGTGCCAGCAGTGTAGGGGGCCCATACAATGAGCAGTTCTTC

v_call: TRBV5-1
d_call: NA
j_call: TRBJ2-5
clone_size: NA
cdr3_aa: CASSLGPGVETQYF
cdr3_nt: TGCGCCAGCAGCTTGGGGCCAGGGGTGGAGACCCAGTACTTC

v_call: TRBV20-1
d_call: NA
j_call: TRBJ1-2
clone_size: NA
cdr3_aa: CSALRGDGYTF
cdr3_nt: TGCAGTGCGCTTAGAGGGGATGGCTACACCTTC

v_call: TRBV6-1
d_call: NA
j_call: TRBJ2-3
clone_size: NA
cdr3_aa: CASTSRYSGTDTQYF
cdr3_nt: TGTGCCAGCACTAGTAGGTATTCTGGCACAGATACGCAGTATTTT

v_call: TRBV6-1
d_call: NA
j_call: TRBJ2-1
clone_size: NA
cdr3_aa: CASSLQAYNEQFF
cdr3_nt: TGTGCCAGCAGCCTTCAAGCTTACAATGAGCAGTTCTTC

v_call: TRBV7-2
d_call: NA
j_call: TRBJ2-1
clone_size: NA
cdr3_aa: CASTYYNEQFF
cdr3_nt: TGTGCCAGCACTTACTACAATGAGCAGTTCTTC

v_call: TRBV2
d_call: TRBD1
j_call: TRBJ2-7
clone_size: NA
cdr3_aa: CASSDTRTGIYEQYF
cdr3_nt: TGTGCCAGCAGTGACACAAGGACAGGGATCTACGAGCAGTACTTC

v_call: TRBV30
d_call: NA
j_call: TRBJ1-1
clone_size: once
cdr3_aa: CAWMGGMNTEAFF
cdr3_nt: TGTGCCTGGATGGGGGGCATGAACACTGAAGCTTTCTTT

v_call: TRBV27
d_call: TRBD1
j_call: TRBJ2-3
clone_size: once
cdr3_aa: CASSFIGGADTQYF
cdr3_nt: TGTGCCAGCAGTTTTATAGGGGGCGCAGATACGCAGTATTTT

v_call: TRBV6-6
d_call: NA
j_call: TRBJ1-5
clone_size: NA
cdr3_aa: CASSSRAESNQPQHF
cdr3_nt: TGTGCCAGCAGTAGCAGGGCTGAGAGCAATCAGCCCCAGCATTTT

v_call: TRBV10-3
d_call: NA
j_call: TRBJ1-3
clone_size: once
cdr3_aa: CAIYDSSSGNTIYF
cdr3_nt: TGTGCCATTTACGACAGCAGCTCTGGAAACACCATATATTTT

v_call: TRBV9
d_call: TRBD2
j_call: TRBJ2-7
clone_size: NA
cdr3_aa: CASSVGGGTSGYEQYF
cdr3_nt: TGTGCCAGCAGCGTAGGGGGCGGGACTAGCGGCTACGAGCAGTACTTC

v_call: TRBV29-1
d_call: TRBD2
j_call: TRBJ2-1
clone_size: NA
cdr3_aa: CSVDFLAGGGNEQFF
cdr3_nt: TGCAGCGTTGATTTCCTAGCGGGAGGTGGAAATGAGCAGTTCTTC

v_call: TRBV29-1
d_call: NA
j_call: TRBJ1-1
clone_size: few
cdr3_aa: CSVGKNGNTEAFF
cdr3_nt: TGCAGCGTTGGGAAGAATGGGAACACTGAAGCTTTCTTT

v_call: TRBV30
d_call: NA
j_call: TRBJ1-4
clone_size: few
cdr3_aa: CAWSDGNEKLFF
cdr3_nt: TGTGCCTGGTCGGACGGTAATGAAAAACTGTTTTTT

v_call: TRBV11-2
d_call: NA
j_call: TRBJ2-7
clone_size: once
cdr3_aa: CASSLVTGNSYEQYF
cdr3_nt: TGTGCCAGCAGCTTAGTTACAGGGAATTCCTACGAGCAGTACTTC

v_call: TRBV6-6
d_call: NA
j_call: TRBJ2-1
clone_size: NA
cdr3_aa: CASSYSFQGMVDEQFF
cdr3_nt: TGTGCCAGCAGTTACTCGTTTCAGGGGATGGTCGATGAGCAGTTCTTC